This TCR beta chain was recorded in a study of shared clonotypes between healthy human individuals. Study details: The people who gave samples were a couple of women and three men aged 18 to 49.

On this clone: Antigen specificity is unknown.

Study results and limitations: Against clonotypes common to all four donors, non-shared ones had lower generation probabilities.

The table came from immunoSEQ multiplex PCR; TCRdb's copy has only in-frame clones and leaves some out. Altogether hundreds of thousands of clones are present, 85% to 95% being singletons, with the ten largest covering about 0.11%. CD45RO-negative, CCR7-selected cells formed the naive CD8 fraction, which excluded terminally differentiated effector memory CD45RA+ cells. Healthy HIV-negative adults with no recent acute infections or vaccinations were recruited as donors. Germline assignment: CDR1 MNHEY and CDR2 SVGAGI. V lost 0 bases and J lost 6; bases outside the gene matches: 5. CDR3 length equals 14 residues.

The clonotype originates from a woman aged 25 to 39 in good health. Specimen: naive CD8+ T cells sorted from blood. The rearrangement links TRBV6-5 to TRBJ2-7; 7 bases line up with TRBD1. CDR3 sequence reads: CASSYSSQGVEQYF. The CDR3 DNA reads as TGTGCCAGCAGTTACTCGAGCCAGGGGGTCGAGCAGTACTTC.